This record looks at one T cell receptor (beta chain) sequence and its context. CDR1 and CDR2 (germline): ENHRY, SYGVKD. CDR3 length: 15 residues. With V trimmed by 6 bases and J by 4 bases, 11 bases remained unmatched. The data were obtained in a study of blood T cell repertoires in COVID-19. Study in general: COVID-19 samples collected from the United States, Italy and Spain covered acute and convalescent phases.

Original methodology: By means of reference gene primer amplification, nucleated cell counts were estimated. Only in-frame clones appear in the TCRdb table, and some are missing; sequencing was by immunoSEQ multiplex PCR. The V and J calls and the clone size are those of that table, but D and trimming were determined from the DNA. The top ten clones hold 15% of a sample with 90,000 to 100,000 clones, just under 90% of them seen once. The sample consisted of peripheral blood. This TCR derives from a human donor in a cohort sampled during active COVID-19. The rearrangement links TRBV10-3 to TRBJ1-1, with 7 bases identical to TRBD1. The CDR3 reads CAIRGGQWGTTEAFF. Here the CDR3 DNA reads TGTGCCATCAGGGGGGGACAGTGGGGGACCACTGAAGCTTTCTTT.